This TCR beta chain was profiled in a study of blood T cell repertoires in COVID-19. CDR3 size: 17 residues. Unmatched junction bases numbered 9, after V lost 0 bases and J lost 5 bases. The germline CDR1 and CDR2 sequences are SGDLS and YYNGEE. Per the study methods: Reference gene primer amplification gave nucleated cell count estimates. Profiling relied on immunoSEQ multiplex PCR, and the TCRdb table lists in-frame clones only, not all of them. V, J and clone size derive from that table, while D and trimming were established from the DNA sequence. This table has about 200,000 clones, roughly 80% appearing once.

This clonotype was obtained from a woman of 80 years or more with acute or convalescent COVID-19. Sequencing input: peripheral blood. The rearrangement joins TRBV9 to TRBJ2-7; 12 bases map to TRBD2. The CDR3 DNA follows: TGTGCCAGCAGCGTAGGGGCTAGCGGGGGGGCCATCCACGAGCAGTACTTC. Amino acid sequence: CASSVGASGGAIHEQYF.